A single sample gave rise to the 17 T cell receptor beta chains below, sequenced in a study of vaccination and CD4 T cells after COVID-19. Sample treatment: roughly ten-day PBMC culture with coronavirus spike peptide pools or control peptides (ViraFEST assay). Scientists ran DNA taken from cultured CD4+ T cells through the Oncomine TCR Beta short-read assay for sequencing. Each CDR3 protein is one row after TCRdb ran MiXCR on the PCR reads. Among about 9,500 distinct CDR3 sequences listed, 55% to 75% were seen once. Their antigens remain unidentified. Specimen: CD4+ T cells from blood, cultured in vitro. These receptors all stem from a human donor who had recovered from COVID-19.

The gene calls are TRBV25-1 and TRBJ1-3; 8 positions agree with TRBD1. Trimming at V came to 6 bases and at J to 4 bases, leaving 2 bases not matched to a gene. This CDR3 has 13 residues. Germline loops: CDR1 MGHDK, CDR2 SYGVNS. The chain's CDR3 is CASSRTGGNTIYF. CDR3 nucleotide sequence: TGTGCCAGCAGCCGGACAGGGGGAAACACCATATATTTT.

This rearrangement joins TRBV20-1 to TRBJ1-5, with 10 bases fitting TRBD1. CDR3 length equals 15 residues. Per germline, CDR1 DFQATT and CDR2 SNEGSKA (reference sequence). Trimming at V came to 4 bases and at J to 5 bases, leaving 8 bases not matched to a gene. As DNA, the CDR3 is TGCAGTGCTATCACCTCCGGGACAGGGGATCAGCCCCAGCATTTT. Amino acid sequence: CSAITSGTGDQPQHF.

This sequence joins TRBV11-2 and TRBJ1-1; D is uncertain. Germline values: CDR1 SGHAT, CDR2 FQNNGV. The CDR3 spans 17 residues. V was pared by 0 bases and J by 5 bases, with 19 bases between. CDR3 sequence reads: CASSLDSPGSWDTEAFF. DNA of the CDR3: TGTGCCAGCAGCTTAGACTCCCCCGGCAGTTGGGATACTGAAGCTTTCTTT.

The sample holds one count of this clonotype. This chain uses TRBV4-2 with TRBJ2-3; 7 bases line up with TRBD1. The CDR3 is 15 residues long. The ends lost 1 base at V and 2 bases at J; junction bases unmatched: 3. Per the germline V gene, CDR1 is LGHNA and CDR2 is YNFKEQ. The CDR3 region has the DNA TGTGCCAGCAGCCAAGGGGACAGAGACACAGATACGCAGTATTTT. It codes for CASSQGDRDTDTQYF.

The CDR3 region has the DNA TGTGCCAGCCAGTTTGAGAGAAGTTCCTACGAGCAGTACTTC. As protein: CASQFERSSYEQYF. The chain recombines TRBV2 with TRBJ2-7; no clear D gene. Trimming stripped 8 bases from V and 1 base from J, with 15 bases between. This CDR3 spans 14 amino acids. Germline loops: CDR1 SNHLY, CDR2 FYNNEI.

The CDR3 DNA sequence: TGTGCCAGTAGTATCTCCCGGGGAGACTATGGCTACACCTTC. This translates into CASSISRGDYGYTF. This chain links TRBV19 with TRBJ1-2, with D uncertain. Trimming shortened V by 3 bases and J by 3 bases, and 11 bases separated the two germline ends. Germline V gene sequence: CDR1 LNHDA, CDR2 SQIVND (reference sequence). The CDR3 is made up of 14 amino acids.

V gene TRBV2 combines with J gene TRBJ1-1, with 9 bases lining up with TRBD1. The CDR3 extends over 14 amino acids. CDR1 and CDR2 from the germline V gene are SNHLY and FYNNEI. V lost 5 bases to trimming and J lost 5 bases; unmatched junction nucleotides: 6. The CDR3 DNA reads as TGTGCCAGCAGTCGAGGACAGGGGAGGACTGAAGCTTTCTTT. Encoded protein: CASSRGQGRTEAFF.

The CDR3 DNA sequence: TGTGCCAGCAGCTTAGGGGGACAGGGTAGTACCCGAAATCAGCCCCAGCATTTT. Translation: CASSLGGQGSTRNQPQHF. The chain links TRBV11-1 to TRBJ1-5; 9 bases line up with TRBD1. CDR3 length: 18 residues. The trim removed 1 base at V and 4 bases at J, leaving 11 bases unmatched. Germline CDR1 is SGHAT and CDR2 is FQDESV (reference sequence).

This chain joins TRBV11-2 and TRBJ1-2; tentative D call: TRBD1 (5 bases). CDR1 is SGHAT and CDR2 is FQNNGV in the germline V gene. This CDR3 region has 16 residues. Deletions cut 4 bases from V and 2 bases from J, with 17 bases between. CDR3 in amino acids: CASSWPGTSGNYGYTF. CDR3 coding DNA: TGTGCCAGCAGCTGGCCCGGGACTTCGGGAAACTATGGCTACACCTTC.

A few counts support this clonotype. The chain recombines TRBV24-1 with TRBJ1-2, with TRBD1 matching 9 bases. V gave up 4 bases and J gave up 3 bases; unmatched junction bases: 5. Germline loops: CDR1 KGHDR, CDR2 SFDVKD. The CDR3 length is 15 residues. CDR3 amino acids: CATSEDRGRDYGYTF. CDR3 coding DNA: TGTGCCACCAGTGAGGACAGGGGACGAGACTATGGCTACACCTTC.

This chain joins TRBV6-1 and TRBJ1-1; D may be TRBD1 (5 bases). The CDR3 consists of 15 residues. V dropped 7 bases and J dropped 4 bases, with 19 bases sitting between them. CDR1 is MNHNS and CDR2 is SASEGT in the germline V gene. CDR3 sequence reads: CASIRPGLAGTEAFF. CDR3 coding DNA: TGTGCCAGCATTAGACCGGGACTGGCGGGCACTGAAGCTTTCTTT.

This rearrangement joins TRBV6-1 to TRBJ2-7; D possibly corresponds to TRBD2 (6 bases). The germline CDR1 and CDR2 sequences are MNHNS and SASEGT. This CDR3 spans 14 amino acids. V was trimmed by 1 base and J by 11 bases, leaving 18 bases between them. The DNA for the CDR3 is TGTGCCAGCAGTGAAGGGGGGGTAACCCGACGAGAGTACTTC. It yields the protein CASSEGGVTRREYF.

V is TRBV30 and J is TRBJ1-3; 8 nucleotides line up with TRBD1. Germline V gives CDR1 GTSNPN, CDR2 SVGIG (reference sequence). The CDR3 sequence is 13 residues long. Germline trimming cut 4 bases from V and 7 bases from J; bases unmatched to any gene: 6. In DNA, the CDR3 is TGTGCCTGGACAGGGGGCAACCTGAACACCATATATTTT. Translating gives CAWTGGNLNTIYF. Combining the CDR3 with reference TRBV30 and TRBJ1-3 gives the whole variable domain SQTIHQWPATLVQPVGSPLSLECTVEGTSNPNLYWYRQAAGRGLQLLFYSVGIGQISSEVPQNLSASRPQDRQFILSSKKLLLSDSGFYLCAWTGGNLNTIYFGEGSWLTVV.

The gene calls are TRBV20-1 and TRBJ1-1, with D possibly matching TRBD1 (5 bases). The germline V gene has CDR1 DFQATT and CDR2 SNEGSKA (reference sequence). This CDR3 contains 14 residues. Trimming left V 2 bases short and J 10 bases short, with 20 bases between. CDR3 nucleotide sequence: TGCAGTGCTAGACCCCAGACCGGGACCAGAGGAGCTTTCTTT. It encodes CSARPQTGTRGAFF.

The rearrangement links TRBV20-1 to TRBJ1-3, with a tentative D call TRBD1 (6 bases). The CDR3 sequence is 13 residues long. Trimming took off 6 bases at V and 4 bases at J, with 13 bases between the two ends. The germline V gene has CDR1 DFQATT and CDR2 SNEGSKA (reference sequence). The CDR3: CSAHRDMGNTIYF. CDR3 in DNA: TGCAGTGCCCACAGGGACATGGGAAACACCATATATTTT.

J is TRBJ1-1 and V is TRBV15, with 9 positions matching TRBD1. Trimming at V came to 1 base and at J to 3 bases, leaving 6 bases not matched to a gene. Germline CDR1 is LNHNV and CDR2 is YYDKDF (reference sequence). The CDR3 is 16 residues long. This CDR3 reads CATSRVPRDRDTEAFF. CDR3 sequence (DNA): TGTGCCACCAGCAGAGTTCCCCGGGACAGGGACACTGAAGCTTTCTTT.

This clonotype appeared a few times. The CDR3 sequence: CASSLGLARGEQYF. The DNA for the CDR3 is TGTGCCAGCAGCTTGGGACTAGCGCGGGGCGAGCAGTACTTC. The gene calls are TRBV7-8 and TRBJ2-7; 10 bases fit TRBD2. The CDR3 length is 14 residues. V trimming: 3 bases; J trimming: 6 bases; junction bases outside the gene matches: 5. Per germline, CDR1 SGHVS and CDR2 FQNEAQ.